The 19 T cell receptor beta chains given below trace back to one sample, sequenced in a study of post-analysis software for immune sequencing data. Unique molecular identifiers were carried by the TCR beta cDNA libraries. In TCRdb, the PCR reads were re-called with MiXCR into one record per CDR3 protein. The sample lists hundreds of thousands of distinct CDR3 sequences; around 37% were seen once. These receptors are not linked to any known antigen. Study-level results: Compared with controls, patients had more of about 5 TRBV segments, including TRBV5-6, TRBV5-1 and TRBV20-1.

The sequenced sample consisted of blood. The receptors shown here come from a girl aged 5-17 years with multiple sclerosis.

The rearrangement joins TRBV7-8 to TRBJ2-5; D tentatively reads TRBD1 or TRBD2 (5 bases each). V was trimmed by 2 bases and J by 5 bases, leaving 9 bases between them. This CDR3 is 13 amino acids long. CDR1 is SGHVS, CDR2 FQNEAQ, per germline. The CDR3 spells CASSLPGTETQYF. The CDR3 DNA sequence: TGTGCCAGCAGCTTACCGGGGACGGAGACCCAGTACTTC.

A few counts support this clonotype. The chain employs TRBV9 and TRBJ2-1; 12 bases agree with TRBD2. Losses at the gene ends were 4 bases for V and 8 bases for J; bases not matched to a gene: 10. Germline CDR1 SGDLS, CDR2 YYNGEE. This CDR3 is built from 16 residues. The CDR3 region is CASSPWTSGVGDEQFF. CDR3 DNA: TGTGCCAGCAGCCCCTGGACTAGCGGGGTGGGAGATGAGCAGTTCTTC.

The sample holds a few counts of this clonotype. The chain combines TRBV20-1 with TRBJ2-1, with D possibly being TRBD1 (6 bases). Germline loops: CDR1 DFQATT, CDR2 SNEGSKA (reference sequence). Trimming removed 3 bases from V and 6 bases from J, with 15 bases in between. The CDR3 runs to 14 residues. The CDR3, as DNA: TGCAGTGCTAGGGACGGTCGAGGGGGCAATGAGCAGTTCTTC. Encoded protein: CSARDGRGGNEQFF.

A few counts support this clonotype. The CDR3 sequence: CASRRDPNEKLFF. The CDR3 nucleotides are TGTGCCAGCAGACGCGACCCTAATGAAAAACTGTTTTTT. The rearrangement joins TRBV7-2 to TRBJ1-4; no firm D call. The CDR3 is made up of 13 amino acids. Trimming shortened V by 6 bases and J by 3 bases, and 8 bases separated the two germline ends. The germline gives CDR1 SGHTA, CDR2 FQGNSA.

In this sample, this clonotype turned up a few times. A read error may account for a junction end that differs from germline. This chain connects TRBV7-2 to TRBJ2-7, with D perhaps given as TRBD1 or TRBD2 (7 bases each). The J call is uncertain, as TRBJ2-5 better fits the DNA end. This CDR3 has 13 residues. The germline CDR1 and CDR2 sequences are SGHTA and FQGNSA. CDR3 loop: CASSLTGEGTQYF. In DNA, the CDR3 is TGTGCTAGCAGCTTAACAGGGGAGGGGACCCAGTACTTC.

V and J are TRBV25-1 and TRBJ1-2, with 7 bases identical to TRBD1. The trim removed 2 bases at V and 8 bases at J, leaving 11 bases unmatched. The V gene's germline CDR1 is MGHDK and CDR2 SYGVNS. CDR3 length: 15 amino acids. This CDR3 is CASSEVGQSGHGYTF. CDR3 nucleotides: TGTGCCAGCAGTGAAGTGGGACAGAGTGGCCACGGCTACACCTTC.

This clonotype turned up a few times. This rearrangement joins TRBV21-1 to TRBJ2-1; the table names TRBD2, a call not compared with the DNA. TRBV21-1 is a pseudogene locus. The CDR3 covers 16 residues. The CDR3 region is CASSKQIGQGDKEQFF. The CDR3 coding sequence is TGTGCCAGCAGCAAACAAATAGGGCAGGGCGATAAGGAGCAGTTCTTC.

This clonotype was counted between two and nine times. The rearrangement uses TRBV29-1 and TRBJ2-6; the D gene is possibly TRBD2 (6 bases). Trimming removed 6 bases at V and 0 bases at J, with 15 bases between. CDR3 size: 16 residues. CDR1 and CDR2 from the germline V gene are SQVTM and ANQGSEA. The CDR3 spells CSVPAGTPSGANVLTF. CDR3 nucleotide sequence: TGCAGCGTACCAGCGGGTACCCCCTCTGGGGCCAACGTCCTGACTTTC. The full variable domain, its missing parts supplied by reference TRBV29-1 and TRBJ2-6, is SAVISQKPSRDICQRGTSLTIQCQVDSQVTMMFWYRQQPGQSLTLIATANQGSEATYESGFVIDKFPISRPNLTFSTLTVSNMSPEDSSIYLCSVPAGTPSGANVLTFGAGSRLTVL.

As to this clonotype: The junction shows a germline mismatch at one end, possibly a read error. The chain is built from TRBV12-3 or TRBV12-4 and TRBJ2-1; D uncertain. The CDR3 runs 14 residues. For the CDR3, the DNA is TGTGCCAGCAGTCCCCCTGGCTCCTGCAATGAGCAGTTCTTC. Translating it yields CASSPPGSCNEQFF.

Notes on this clonotype: A junction end diverges from the germline sequence, so it may reflect a read error. The V and J genes are TRBV28 and TRBJ2-1, with 7 positions matching TRBD1. This CDR3 contains 15 residues. Germline V CDR1 and CDR2: MDHEN, SYDVKM. CDR3 region: CASSGTAPSYSEQFF. CDR3 nucleotides: TGTGCCAGCAGTGGGACAGCTCCCTCCTACAGTGAGCAGTTCTTC.

V is TRBV11-2 and J is TRBJ2-5; tentative D call: TRBD2 (6 bases). Trimming pared 0 bases from V and 7 bases from J, leaving 15 bases between. Germline CDR1 and CDR2: SGHAT and FQNNGV. This CDR3 has 15 amino acids. The CDR3 DNA is TGTGCCAGCAGCTTAGATAAAAGTACGGAGGGGACCCAGTACTTC. It encodes CASSLDKSTEGTQYF.

The chain is built from TRBV20-1 and TRBJ2-5; TRBD2 aligns across 14 bases. CDR3 length: 19 residues. V dropped 0 bases and J dropped 3; count of bases not matched to a gene: 12. In germline, CDR1 is DFQATT, CDR2 SNEGSKA (reference sequence). The CDR3 here is CSAREWGAGLAGGKETQYF. CDR3 sequence (DNA): TGCAGTGCTAGAGAATGGGGGGCTGGACTAGCGGGGGGAAAAGAGACCCAGTACTTC.

The CDR3 DNA sequence: TGCGCCAGCAGCTCTAACCGGGGCTACACCTTC. Its protein product is CASSSNRGYTF. The chain uses TRBV4-3 and TRBJ1-2; unclear D gene. The length of the CDR3 is 11 residues. Trimming removed 5 bases from V and 8 bases from J, with 9 bases in between. Germline CDR1 is LGHNA and CDR2 is YSLEER.

This clonotype was observed a few times. The genes are TRBV7-2 and TRBJ2-6; no clear D gene. The germline V gene encodes CDR1 SGHTA and CDR2 FQGNSA. The V and J ends lost 5 bases and 2 bases respectively, with 7 bases between them. There are 14 residues in the CDR3. CDR3 DNA sequence: TGTGCCAGCAGCCCCGTTCCTGGGGCCAACGTCCTGACTTTC. Amino acid sequence: CASSPVPGANVLTF.

The CDR3 loop is CASWSGTSFTDTQYF. Written as DNA, the CDR3 is TGTGCCAGTTGGTCCGGGACTAGTTTTACAGATACGCAGTATTTT. J is TRBJ2-3 and V is TRBV27; 8 bases line up with TRBD2. Looked up from germline, CDR1 is MNHEY and CDR2 is SMNVEV (reference sequence). V was pared by 9 bases and J by 3 bases, with 11 bases of the junction left unmatched. The CDR3 sequence is 15 residues long.

The table lists this clonotype with a few counts. The chain is built from TRBV7-2 and TRBJ2-3, with 10 bases identical to TRBD1. After removal of 5 bases from V and 4 bases from J, the junction contained 9 bases not matched to a gene. The CDR3 extends over 16 amino acids. Germline CDR1 and CDR2: SGHTA and FQGNSA. CDR3 coding DNA: TGTGCCAGCAGCCCGGCTCCCGGGACAGGGGCAGATACGCAGTATTTT. Translation gives CASSPAPGTGADTQYF.

This chain joins TRBV12-3 or TRBV12-4 and TRBJ2-5, with D maybe TRBD2 (5 bases). V lost 6 bases and J 2 bases, leaving 13 bases between the germline ends. The CDR3 spans 14 residues. CDR3 sequence reads: CASSPEGFQETQYF. The CDR3 bases are TGTGCCAGCAGCCCAGAGGGTTTTCAAGAGACCCAGTACTTC.

The rearrangement links TRBV6-1 to TRBJ2-3; TRBD1 matches 7 bases. CDR3 length: 12 residues. Germline lookup yields CDR1 MNHNS and CDR2 SASEGT. V shed 3 bases and J 8 bases; nucleotides not matched to a gene: 2. CDR3 DNA: TGTGCCAGCAGTGAGACAGGGTTTACGCAGTATTTT. Translated, it gives CASSETGFTQYF.

This clonotype has only a few counts. The V and J genes are TRBV20-1 and TRBJ2-7, with 8 bases that match TRBD2. Germline-derived CDR1 and CDR2 are DFQATT and SNEGSKA (reference sequence). The CDR3 has 15 residues. Trimming took 2 bases from V and 0 from J; bases not matched to a gene: 6. The CDR3 DNA is TGCAGTGCTAGACGGGGCGGGGGGTACTCCTACGAGCAGTACTTC. This gives the protein CSARRGGGYSYEQYF.